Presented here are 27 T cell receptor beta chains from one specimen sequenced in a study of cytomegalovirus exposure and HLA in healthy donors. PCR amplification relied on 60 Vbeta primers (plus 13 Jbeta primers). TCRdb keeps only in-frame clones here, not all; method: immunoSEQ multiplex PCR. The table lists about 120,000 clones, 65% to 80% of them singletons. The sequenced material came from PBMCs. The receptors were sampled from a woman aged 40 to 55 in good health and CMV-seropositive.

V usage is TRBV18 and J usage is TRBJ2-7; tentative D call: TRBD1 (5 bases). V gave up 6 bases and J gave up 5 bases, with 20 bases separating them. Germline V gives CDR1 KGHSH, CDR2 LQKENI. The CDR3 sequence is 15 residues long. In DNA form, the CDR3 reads TGTGCCAGCTCTCAAGTTGGCAGGGTGGGGAACGAGCAGTACTTC. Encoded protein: CASSQVGRVGNEQYF.

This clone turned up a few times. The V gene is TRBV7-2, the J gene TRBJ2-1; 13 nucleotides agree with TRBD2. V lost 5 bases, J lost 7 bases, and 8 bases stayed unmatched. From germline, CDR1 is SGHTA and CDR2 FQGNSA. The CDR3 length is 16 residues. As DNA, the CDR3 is TGTGCCAGCAGCCGCGGACTAGCGGGGGCCCGGAATGAGCAGTTCTTC. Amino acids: CASSRGLAGARNEQFF.

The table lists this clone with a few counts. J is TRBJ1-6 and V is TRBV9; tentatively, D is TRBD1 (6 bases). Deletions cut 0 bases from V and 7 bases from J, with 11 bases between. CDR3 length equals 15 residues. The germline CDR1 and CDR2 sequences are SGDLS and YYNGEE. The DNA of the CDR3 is TGTGCCAGCAGCGTAGAGCAGGGGCCCAATTCACCCCTCCACTTT. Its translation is CASSVEQGPNSPLHF.

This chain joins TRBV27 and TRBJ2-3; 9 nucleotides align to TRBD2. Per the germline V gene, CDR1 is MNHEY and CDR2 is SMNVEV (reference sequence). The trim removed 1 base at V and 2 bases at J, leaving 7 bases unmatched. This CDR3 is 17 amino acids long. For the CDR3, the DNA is TGTGCCAGCAGTTTATTTCGCGCTAGCGGGAACACAGATACGCAGTATTTT. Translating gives CASSLFRASGNTDTQYF.

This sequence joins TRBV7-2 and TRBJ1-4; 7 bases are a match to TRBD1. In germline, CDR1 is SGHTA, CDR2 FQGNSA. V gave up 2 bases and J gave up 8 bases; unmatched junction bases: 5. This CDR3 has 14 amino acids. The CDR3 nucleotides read TGTGCCAGCAGCTTAAGAGGACAGGTAGAAAAACTGTTTTTT. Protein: CASSLRGQVEKLFF.

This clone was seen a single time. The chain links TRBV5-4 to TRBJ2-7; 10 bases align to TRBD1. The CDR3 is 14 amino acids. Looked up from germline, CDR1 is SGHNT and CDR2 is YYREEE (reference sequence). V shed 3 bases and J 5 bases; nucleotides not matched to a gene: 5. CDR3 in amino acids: CASSSLTGGDEQYF. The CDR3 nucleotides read TGTGCCAGCAGCTCTTTGACAGGGGGCGACGAGCAGTACTTC.

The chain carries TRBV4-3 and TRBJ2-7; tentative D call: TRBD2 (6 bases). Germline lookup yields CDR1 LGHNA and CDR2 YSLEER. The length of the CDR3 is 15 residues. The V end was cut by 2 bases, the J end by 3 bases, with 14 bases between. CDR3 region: CASSQRRGSNYEQYF. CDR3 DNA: TGCGCCAGCAGCCAAAGGAGGGGTTCGAACTACGAGCAGTACTTC.

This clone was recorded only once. This CDR3 is CASSRAELAGGISDTQYF. The CDR3 DNA reads as TGCGCCAGCAGCCGGGCGGAGCTAGCGGGGGGGATCTCAGATACGCAGTATTTT. The genes are TRBV5-1 and TRBJ2-3; 12 bases line up with TRBD2. Germline V gene sequence: CDR1 SGHRS, CDR2 YFSETQ. This CDR3 has 18 amino acids. Germline trimming cut 4 bases from V and 4 bases from J; bases unmatched to any gene: 13.

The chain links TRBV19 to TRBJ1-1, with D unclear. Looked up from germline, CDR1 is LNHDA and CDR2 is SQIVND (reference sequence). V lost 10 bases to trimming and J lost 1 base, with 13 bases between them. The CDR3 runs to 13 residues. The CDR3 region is CATQLNRNTEAFF. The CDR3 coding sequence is TGTGCCACCCAATTAAACAGGAACACTGAAGCTTTCTTT.

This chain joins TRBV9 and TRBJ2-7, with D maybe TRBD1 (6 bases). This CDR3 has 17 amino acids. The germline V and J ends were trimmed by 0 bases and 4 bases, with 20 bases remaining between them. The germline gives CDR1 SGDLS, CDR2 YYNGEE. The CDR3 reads CASSVGGGGHICYEQYF. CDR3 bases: TGTGCCAGCAGCGTAGGGGGTGGGGGACACATATGTTACGAGCAGTACTTC.

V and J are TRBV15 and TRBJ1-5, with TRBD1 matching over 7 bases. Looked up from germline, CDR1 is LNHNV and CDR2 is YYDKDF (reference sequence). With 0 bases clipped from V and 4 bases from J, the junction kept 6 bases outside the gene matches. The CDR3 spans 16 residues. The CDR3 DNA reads TGTGCCACCAGCAGAGATACAGGGACAGTAAATCAGCCCCAGCATTTT. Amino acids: CATSRDTGTVNQPQHF.

CDR3 in amino acids: CASSFGGRYEQYF. Written as DNA, the CDR3 is TGTGCCAGCAGCTTTGGCGGGCGCTACGAGCAGTACTTC. The chain has TRBV5-6 and TRBJ2-7; D may be TRBD2 (5 bases). Germline CDR1 SGHDT, CDR2 YYEEEE. This CDR3 has 13 residues. V lost 2 bases, J lost 3 bases, and 9 bases lay in between.

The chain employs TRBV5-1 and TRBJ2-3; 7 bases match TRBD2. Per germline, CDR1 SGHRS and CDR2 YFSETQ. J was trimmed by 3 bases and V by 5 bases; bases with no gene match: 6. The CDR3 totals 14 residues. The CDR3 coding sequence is TGCGCCAGCAGTATGTCGGGAGGAACAGATACGCAGTATTTT. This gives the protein CASSMSGGTDTQYF.

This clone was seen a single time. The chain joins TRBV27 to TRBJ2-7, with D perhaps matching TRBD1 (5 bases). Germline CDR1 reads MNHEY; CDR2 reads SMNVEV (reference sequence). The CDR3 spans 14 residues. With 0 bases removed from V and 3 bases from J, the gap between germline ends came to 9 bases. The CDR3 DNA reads TGTGCCAGCAGTTTATCCCGACAGAGCTACGAGCAGTACTTC. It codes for CASSLSRQSYEQYF.

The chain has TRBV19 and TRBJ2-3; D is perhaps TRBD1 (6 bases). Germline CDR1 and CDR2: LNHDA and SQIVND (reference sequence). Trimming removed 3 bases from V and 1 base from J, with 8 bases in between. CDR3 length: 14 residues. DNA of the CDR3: TGTGCCAGTAGTATGAACAGGGGCACAGATACGCAGTATTTT. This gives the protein CASSMNRGTDTQYF.

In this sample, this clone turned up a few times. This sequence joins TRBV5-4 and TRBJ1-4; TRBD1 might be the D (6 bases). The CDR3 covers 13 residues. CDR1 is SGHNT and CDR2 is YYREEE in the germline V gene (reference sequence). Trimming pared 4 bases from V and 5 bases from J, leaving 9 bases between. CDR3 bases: TGTGCCAGCAGCGATCAGGGGAATGAAAAACTGTTTTTT. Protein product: CASSDQGNEKLFF.

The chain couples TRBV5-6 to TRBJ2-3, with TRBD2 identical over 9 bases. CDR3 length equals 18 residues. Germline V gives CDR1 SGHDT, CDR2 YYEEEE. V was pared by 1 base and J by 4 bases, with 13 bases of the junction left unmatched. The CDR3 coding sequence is TGTGCCAGCAGCTTGAAGTTTGCGCCTAGCGGGATGTCAGATACGCAGTATTTT. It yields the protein CASSLKFAPSGMSDTQYF.

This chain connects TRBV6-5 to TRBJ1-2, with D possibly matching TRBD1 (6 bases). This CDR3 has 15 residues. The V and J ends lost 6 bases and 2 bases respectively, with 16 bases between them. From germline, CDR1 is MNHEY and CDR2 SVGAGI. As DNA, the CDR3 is TGTGCCAGCAGGGCTGGACAGCCCCCCAACTATGGCTACACCTTC. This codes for CASRAGQPPNYGYTF.

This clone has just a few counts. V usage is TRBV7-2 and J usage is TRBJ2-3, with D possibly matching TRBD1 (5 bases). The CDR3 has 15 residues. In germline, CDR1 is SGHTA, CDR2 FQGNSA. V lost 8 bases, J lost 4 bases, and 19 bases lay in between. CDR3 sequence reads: CASDSPGRVSDTQYF. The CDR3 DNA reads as TGTGCCAGCGACAGCCCGGGTAGAGTGTCAGATACGCAGTATTTT.

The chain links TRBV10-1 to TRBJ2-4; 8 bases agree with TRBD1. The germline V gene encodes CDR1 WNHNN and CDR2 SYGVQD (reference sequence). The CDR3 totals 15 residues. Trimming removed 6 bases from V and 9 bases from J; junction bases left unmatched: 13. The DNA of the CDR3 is TGCGCCAGCAGCCAATTCGGACAGGGACTGGGCATTCAGTACTTC. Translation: CASSQFGQGLGIQYF.

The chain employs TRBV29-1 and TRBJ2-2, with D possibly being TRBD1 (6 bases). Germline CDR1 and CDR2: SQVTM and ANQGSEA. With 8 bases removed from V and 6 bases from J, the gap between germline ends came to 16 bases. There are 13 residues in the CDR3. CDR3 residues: CSFGTTRAGELFF. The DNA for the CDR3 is TGCAGCTTCGGGACAACGCGGGCCGGGGAGCTGTTTTTT.

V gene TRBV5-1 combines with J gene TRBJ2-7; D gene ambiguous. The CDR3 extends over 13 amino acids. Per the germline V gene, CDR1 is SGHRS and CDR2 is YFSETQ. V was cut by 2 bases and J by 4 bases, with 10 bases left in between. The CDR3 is CASSFVSGYEQYF. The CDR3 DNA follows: TGCGCCAGCAGCTTTGTATCGGGTTACGAGCAGTACTTC.

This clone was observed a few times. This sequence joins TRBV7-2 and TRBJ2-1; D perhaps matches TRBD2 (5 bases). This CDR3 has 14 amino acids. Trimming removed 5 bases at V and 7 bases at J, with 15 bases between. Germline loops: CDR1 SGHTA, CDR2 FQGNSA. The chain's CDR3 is CASSADYLGNEQFF. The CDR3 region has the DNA TGTGCCAGCAGCGCCGACTATTTGGGGAATGAGCAGTTCTTC.

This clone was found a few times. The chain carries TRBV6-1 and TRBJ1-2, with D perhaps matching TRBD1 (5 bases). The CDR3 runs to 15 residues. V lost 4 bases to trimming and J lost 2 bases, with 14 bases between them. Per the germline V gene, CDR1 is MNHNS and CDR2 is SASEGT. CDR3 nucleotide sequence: TGTGCCAGCAGTGTCCGAGACAGACCCAACTATGGCTACACCTTC. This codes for CASSVRDRPNYGYTF.

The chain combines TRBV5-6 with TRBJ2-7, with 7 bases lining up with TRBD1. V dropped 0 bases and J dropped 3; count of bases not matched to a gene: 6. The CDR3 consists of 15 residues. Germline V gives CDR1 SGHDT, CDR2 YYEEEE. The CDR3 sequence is CASSLVTGLIYEQYF. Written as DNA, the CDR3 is TGTGCCAGCAGCTTGGTGACAGGGCTAATCTACGAGCAGTACTTC.

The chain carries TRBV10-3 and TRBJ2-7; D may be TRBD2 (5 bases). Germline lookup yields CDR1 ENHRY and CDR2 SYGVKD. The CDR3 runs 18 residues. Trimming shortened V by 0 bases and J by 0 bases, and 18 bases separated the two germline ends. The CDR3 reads CAISESVGLADLSYEQYF. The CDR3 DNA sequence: TGTGCCATCAGTGAGTCTGTAGGGCTAGCAGACCTCTCCTACGAGCAGTACTTC.

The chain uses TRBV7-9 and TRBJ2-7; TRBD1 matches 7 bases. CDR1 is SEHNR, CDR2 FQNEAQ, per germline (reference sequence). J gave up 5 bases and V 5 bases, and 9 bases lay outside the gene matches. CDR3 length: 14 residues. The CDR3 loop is CASSTTTGADEQYF. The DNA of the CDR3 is TGTGCCAGCAGCACGACCACAGGGGCGGACGAGCAGTACTTC.